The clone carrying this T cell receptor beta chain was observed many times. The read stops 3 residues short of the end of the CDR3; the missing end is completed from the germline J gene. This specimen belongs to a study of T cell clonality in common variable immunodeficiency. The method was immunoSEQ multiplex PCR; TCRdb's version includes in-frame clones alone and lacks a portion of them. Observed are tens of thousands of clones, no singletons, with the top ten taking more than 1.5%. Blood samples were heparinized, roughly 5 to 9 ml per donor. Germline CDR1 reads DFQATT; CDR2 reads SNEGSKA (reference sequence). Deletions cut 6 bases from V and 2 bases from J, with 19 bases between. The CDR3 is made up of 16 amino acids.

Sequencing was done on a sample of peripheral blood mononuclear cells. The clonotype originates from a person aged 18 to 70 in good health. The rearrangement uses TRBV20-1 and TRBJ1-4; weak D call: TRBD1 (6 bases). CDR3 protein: CSARGAVVTTNEKLFF. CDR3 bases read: TGCAGTGCCCGGGGGGCAGTCGTAACCACTAATGAAAAA.